The sequence of this T cell receptor beta chain was determined in a study of blood T cell repertoires in COVID-19. In the study overall: Samples came from the United States, Italy and Spain, spanning acute and convalescent COVID-19.

Authors' data handling: Reference gene primer amplification gave nucleated cell count estimates. Repertoires were generated with immunoSEQ multiplex PCR, while TCRdb's copy carries only in-frame clones and drops some. The V and J calls and clone size are taken from that table; D and trimming were inferred from the DNA. The repertoire consists of more than 100,000 clones, with approximately 84% occurring once and the leading ten covering more than 5%. Germline V gene lookup returns CDR1 MNHEY and CDR2 SMNVEV (reference sequence). The CDR3 is 16 amino acids. With V trimmed by 1 base and J by 5 bases, 5 bases remained unmatched.

This chain links TRBV27 with TRBJ2-3; TRBD1 matches at 11 bases. This receptor was obtained from a human donor in a cohort sampled during active COVID-19. Specimen: peripheral blood. In DNA form, the CDR3 reads TGTGCCAGCAGTTTATGGGGGACAGGGGGGATAGATACGCAGTATTTT. Encoded protein: CASSLWGTGGIDTQYF.